The present TCR beta chain was sequenced within a study of T cell responses to AZD1222 COVID-19 vaccine. Study-level findings and limits: Reportedly, close to half of spike-specific TCRs are directed against unmutated variant regions.

This table comes from immunoSEQ multiplex PCR, and its TCRdb copy is limited to in-frame clones, with some not included. The table shows nearly 110,000 clones, with about 90% occurring only once. The CDR3 loop spans 14 amino acids. The ends lost 6 bases at V and 8 bases at J; junction bases unmatched: 8. Germline loops: CDR1 SEHNR, CDR2 FQNEAQ (reference sequence). The sample holds one count of this clone. The antigen remains undetermined. This chain connects TRBV7-9 to TRBJ1-4, with 8 positions matching TRBD1. The clonotype comes from an adult in good health. The sample was peripheral blood, taken on day 0 of AZD1222 vaccination. The CDR3 DNA is TGTGCCAGCAGTCTAACAGGGGGTGGCGAAAAACTGTTTTTT. Translated, it gives CASSLTGGGEKLFF. Drawing the rest from reference TRBV7-9 and TRBJ1-4, the complete variable domain is DTGVSQNPRHKITKRGQNVTFRCDPISEHNRLYWYRQTLGQGPEFLTYFQNEAQLEKSRLLSDRFSAERPKGSFSTLEIQRTEQGDSAMYLCASSLTGGGEKLFFGSGTQLSVL.